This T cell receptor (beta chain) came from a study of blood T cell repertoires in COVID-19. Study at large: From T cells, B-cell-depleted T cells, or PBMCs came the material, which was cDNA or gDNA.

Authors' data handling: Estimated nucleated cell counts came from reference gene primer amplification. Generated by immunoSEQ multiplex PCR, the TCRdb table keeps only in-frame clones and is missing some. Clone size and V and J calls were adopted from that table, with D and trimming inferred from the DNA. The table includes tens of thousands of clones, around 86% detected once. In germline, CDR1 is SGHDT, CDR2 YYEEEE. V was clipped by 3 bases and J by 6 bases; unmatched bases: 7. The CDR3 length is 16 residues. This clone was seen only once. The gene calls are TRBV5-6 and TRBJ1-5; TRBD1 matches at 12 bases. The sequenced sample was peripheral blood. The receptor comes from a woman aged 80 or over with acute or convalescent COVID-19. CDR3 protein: CASSWRGQGAGQPQHF. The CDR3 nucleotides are TGTGCCAGCAGCTGGAGGGGACAGGGGGCCGGTCAGCCCCAGCATTTT.